This section outlines one T cell receptor (beta chain) sequence together with its context. The V end lost 4 bases, the J end lost 7 bases, and 14 bases lay between the germline ends. Germline lookup yields CDR1 SGHVS and CDR2 FQNEAQ. This CDR3 spans 14 amino acids. A single record per CDR3 protein comes from TCRdb applying MiXCR to the 5' RACE reads. Of more than 600,000 distinct CDR3 sequences in the sample, about 20% were seen once. This record belongs to a study of identical twins. These data also featured in a second study, about T cells expressing NK-cell markers. That work states: Dominant NKG2C+ clonotypes were found to form about 1.0-7.5% of CD8+ T cells in six donors. The CD3+CD56-NKG2C+ fraction of a few donors was also led by these clonotypes.

The sample taken for sequencing was PBMCs. This clonotype was sampled from a woman younger than 35 in good health. The rearrangement links TRBV7-8 to TRBJ2-1; D is unclear. The CDR3 loop is CASSSDPSGNEQFF. The CDR3 DNA reads TGTGCCAGCAGCTCGGACCCAAGTGGGAATGAGCAGTTCTTC.